These T cell receptor beta chains were read from a single sample in a study of OX40 agonist ivuxolimab in advanced cancers. The assay was immunoSEQ multiplex PCR, and TCRdb's table has in-frame clones only and misses some. Counted here are around 63,000 clones, nearly 95% occurring once; the ten biggest clones make up approximately 25%. The input for sequencing was CD4+ or CD8+ T cells sorted from blood, taken in a trial of the OX40 agonist ivuxolimab. Receptors originate from an adult with an advanced solid tumor such as melanoma, head and neck, liver or kidney cancer. Each CDR3 is given with its conserved first and last residue. Each record gives: clone size, J gene, V gene, D gene, CDR3 protein, CDR3 DNA. D genes are given only for firm matches. Size is omitted from some rows. Given values are once, few, many or a class for expanded clones.

size: NA
J: TRBJ2-5
V: TRBV7-9
D: NA
CDR3: CASSPETGKETQYF
DNA: TGTGCCAGCAGCCCCGAGACTGGAAAAGAGACCCAGTACTTC

size: NA
J: TRBJ1-6
V: TRBV6-5
D: TRBD1
CDR3: CASSQTGGSSPLHF
DNA: TGTGCCAGCAGTCAGACAGGGGGGAGTTCACCCCTCCACTTT

size: NA
J: TRBJ1-4
V: TRBV28
D: TRBD1
CDR3: CASSTGVLNEKLFF
DNA: TGTGCCAGCAGCACAGGGGTGTTAAATGAAAAACTGTTTTTT

size: NA
J: TRBJ1-5
V: TRBV4-2
D: NA
CDR3: CASSQGEALSNQPQHF
DNA: TGTGCCAGCAGCCAGGGGGAAGCCTTGAGCAATCAGCCCCAGCATTTT

size: once
J: TRBJ2-3
V: TRBV7-9
D: TRBD1
CDR3: CASSFLRDRSTDTQYF
DNA: TGTGCCAGCAGCTTCCTCCGGGACAGAAGCACAGATACGCAGTATTTT

size: NA
J: TRBJ2-7
V: TRBV2
D: NA
CDR3: CASSGGARYEQYF
DNA: TGTGCCAGCAGTGGGGGGGCGCGGTACGAGCAGTACTTC

size: NA
J: TRBJ2-6
V: TRBV27
D: TRBD1
CDR3: CASSDRAIAGANVLTF
DNA: TGTGCCAGCAGCGACAGGGCCATCGCTGGGGCCAACGTCCTGACTTTC

size: NA
J: TRBJ2-5
V: TRBV7-9
D: TRBD2
CDR3: CASGTQGAGGPGTQYF
DNA: TGTGCCAGCGGCACTCAGGGAGCGGGAGGGCCCGGGACCCAGTACTTC

size: NA
J: TRBJ1-5
V: TRBV28
D: NA
CDR3: CASSFEGDQPQHF
DNA: TGTGCCAGCAGTTTTGAGGGTGATCAGCCCCAGCATTTT

size: NA
J: TRBJ2-5
V: TRBV27
D: TRBD1
CDR3: CASSLGTGYQETQYF
DNA: TGTGCCAGCAGTCTAGGGACAGGGTATCAAGAGACCCAGTACTTC

size: once
J: TRBJ2-7
V: TRBV6-1
D: NA
CDR3: CASSGASPYEQYF
DNA: TGTGCCAGCAGTGGGGCAAGTCCCTACGAGCAGTACTTC

size: NA
J: TRBJ2-7
V: TRBV19
D: NA
CDR3: CASSAGAPYEQYF
DNA: TGTGCCAGTAGTGCCGGAGCCCCCTACGAGCAGTACTTC

size: NA
J: TRBJ2-3
V: TRBV5-1
D: NA
CDR3: CASSPHVGKDTQYF
DNA: TGCGCCAGCAGCCCGCACGTCGGGAAAGATACGCAGTATTTT

size: NA
J: TRBJ2-7
V: TRBV5-1
D: NA
CDR3: CASSFEGGPYEQYF
DNA: TGCGCCAGCAGCTTTGAGGGCGGACCCTACGAGCAGTACTTC

size: NA
J: TRBJ1-4
V: TRBV7-8
D: NA
CDR3: CASSLYVTTNEKLFF
DNA: TGTGCCAGCAGCTTATATGTGACAACTAATGAAAAACTGTTTTTT

size: NA
J: TRBJ2-3
V: TRBV2
D: TRBD2
CDR3: CASRALGSGRLDTQYF
DNA: TGTGCCAGCAGGGCCCTTGGGAGCGGGAGACTTGATACGCAGTATTTT

size: NA
J: TRBJ2-5
V: TRBV6-6
D: NA
CDR3: CASSPKVNLQETQYF
DNA: TGTGCCAGCAGTCCTAAAGTAAACCTCCAAGAGACCCAGTACTTC

size: NA
J: TRBJ2-7
V: TRBV7-2
D: NA
CDR3: CASSKLGHEQYF
DNA: TGTGCCAGCAGCAAGCTAGGGCACGAGCAGTACTTC

size: NA
J: TRBJ1-5
V: TRBV13
D: TRBD1
CDR3: CASSFQGGDQPQHF
DNA: TGTGCCAGCAGCTTCCAGGGGGGGGATCAGCCCCAGCATTTT

size: NA
J: TRBJ2-7
V: TRBV28
D: TRBD2
CDR3: CASSLPGGFYEQYF
DNA: TGTGCCAGCAGTTTGCCGGGGGGTTTTTACGAGCAGTACTTC

size: NA
J: TRBJ2-7
V: TRBV28
D: NA
CDR3: CASNGGYYEQYF
DNA: TGTGCCAGCAATGGCGGTTACTACGAGCAGTACTTC

size: NA
J: TRBJ2-7
V: TRBV7-6
D: NA
CDR3: CASSQKWGEQYF
DNA: TGTGCCAGCAGCCAGAAGTGGGGCGAGCAGTACTTC

size: NA
J: TRBJ1-3
V: TRBV7-9
D: NA
CDR3: CASSPRRASDSGNTIYF
DNA: TGTGCCAGCAGCCCCAGGCGGGCGAGCGACTCTGGAAACACCATATATTTT

size: NA
J: TRBJ2-7
V: TRBV5-5
D: TRBD1
CDR3: CASSLIPGQGAYEQYF
DNA: TGTGCCAGCAGCTTAATTCCCGGACAGGGGGCCTACGAGCAGTACTTC

size: NA
J: TRBJ2-7
V: TRBV29-1
D: NA
CDR3: CSVGGGDLYEQYF
DNA: TGCAGCGTTGGCGGGGGCGATCTCTACGAGCAGTACTTC

size: NA
J: TRBJ2-2
V: TRBV19
D: NA
CDR3: CASMSGLNTGELFF
DNA: TGTGCCAGTATGTCGGGCCTGAACACCGGGGAGCTGTTTTTT

size: NA
J: TRBJ1-4
V: TRBV4-1
D: NA
CDR3: CASSLDREKLFF
DNA: TGCGCCAGCAGTCTCGACCGGGAAAAACTGTTTTTT

size: NA
J: TRBJ2-1
V: TRBV30
D: NA
CDR3: CAWSVVGDEQFF
DNA: TGTGCCTGGAGTGTAGTAGGGGATGAGCAGTTCTTC

size: NA
J: TRBJ2-3
V: TRBV7-9
D: TRBD1
CDR3: CASSLVRTGDADTQYF
DNA: TGTGCCAGCAGCTTAGTGAGGACAGGGGATGCAGATACGCAGTATTTT

size: NA
J: TRBJ2-6
V: TRBV27
D: NA
CDR3: CASSSSPRVTGANVLTF
DNA: TGTGCCAGCAGTTCCTCTCCCCGGGTCACTGGGGCCAACGTCCTGACTTTC